This TCR beta chain originates from a study of shared T cell receptors in the human thymus. In its sample, this clone was seen once. TCRdb keeps only in-frame clones here, not all; method: immunoSEQ multiplex PCR. The table shows around 340,000 clones, with roughly 94% occurring only once. Trimming took 0 bases from V and 5 from J; bases not matched to a gene: 10. The CDR3 loop spans 18 amino acids. Germline CDR1 is LGHNA and CDR2 is YSLEER. This TCR was sampled from a human donor. The rearrangement links TRBV4-3 to TRBJ2-1; 10 bases agree with TRBD2. The sequenced sample was thymocytes. The DNA for the CDR3 is TGCGCCAGCAGCCAAGATCTTTCCGGACTAGCGGACAACAATGAGCAGTTCTTC. The encoded protein is CASSQDLSGLADNNEQFF.